This T cell receptor beta chain was identified in a study of T-cell memory formation after mild COVID-19. Findings and limits, study-wide: Pre-infection memory harbored some responding clones, suggesting cross-reactive memory joined.

CDR1 and CDR2 from the germline V gene are MNHEY and SMNVEV (reference sequence). V lost 8 bases and J lost 2, with 16 bases in between. There are 14 residues in the CDR3. TCRdb fed the 5' RACE reads into MiXCR, producing one record per CDR3 protein. Of roughly 130,000 distinct CDR3 sequences in the sample, over 15% were seen once. In its sample, this clonotype was seen a few times. What it binds is not known. The chain combines TRBV27 with TRBJ2-7, with D uncertain. The clonotype was recovered from a man younger than 30 who had mild COVID-19 (a few samples of this study predate the infection). Cell type and time point are not known. The sequenced sample consisted of PBMCs or a T cell subset sorted from them (not recorded which). The CDR3 DNA follows: TGTGCCAGCTCCGGGTCTAAACGGACCTACGAGCAGTACTTC. This gives the protein CASSGSKRTYEQYF.